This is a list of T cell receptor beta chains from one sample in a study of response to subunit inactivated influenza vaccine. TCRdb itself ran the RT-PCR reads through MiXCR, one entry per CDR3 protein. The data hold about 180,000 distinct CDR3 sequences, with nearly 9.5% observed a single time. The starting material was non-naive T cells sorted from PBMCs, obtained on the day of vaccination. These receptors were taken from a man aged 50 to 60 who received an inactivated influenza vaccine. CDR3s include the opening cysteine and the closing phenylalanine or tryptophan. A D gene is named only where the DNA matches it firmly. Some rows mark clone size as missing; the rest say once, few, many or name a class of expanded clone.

CDR3: CASSLSAAGETQYF; DNA: TGTGCCAGCAGCTTATCCGCTGCCGGTGAGACCCAGTACTTC; D: NA; size: NA; V: TRBV7-9; J: TRBJ2-5
CDR3: CASNKQPGLSTDTQYF; DNA: TGTGCCAGCAACAAACAACCGGGACTAAGCACAGATACGCAGTATTTT; D: TRBD2; size: few; V: TRBV6-2/TRBV6-3; J: TRBJ2-3
CDR3: CAIMQPSSYEQYF; DNA: TGTGCCATCATGCAGCCCTCATCCTACGAGCAGTACTTC; D: NA; size: many; V: TRBV10-3; J: TRBJ2-7
CDR3: CASSQDSGVAYGYTF; DNA: TGCGCCAGCAGCCAAGATTCGGGGGTGGCCTATGGCTACACCTTC; D: NA; size: few; V: TRBV4-1; J: TRBJ1-2
CDR3: CASSSDNEKLFF; DNA: TGTGCCAGCAGTTCCGATAATGAAAAACTGTTTTTT; D: NA; size: many; V: TRBV27; J: TRBJ1-4
CDR3: CATSISNQPQHF; DNA: TGTGCCACCAGTATCAGTAATCAGCCCCAGCATTTT; D: NA; size: many; V: TRBV24-1; J: TRBJ1-5
CDR3: CSVERGWGYGYTF; DNA: TGCAGCGTTGAGCGAGGGTGGGGCTATGGCTACACCTTC; D: NA; size: many; V: TRBV29-1; J: TRBJ1-2
CDR3: CASHIEAGGRSYGYTF; DNA: TGTGCCAGCCATATAGAGGCGGGGGGAAGAAGCTATGGCTACACCTTC; D: NA; size: few; V: TRBV6-1; J: TRBJ1-2
CDR3: CASRWTGRPDTQYF; DNA: TGTGCCAGCAGATGGACAGGGAGGCCAGATACGCAGTATTTT; D: TRBD1; size: NA; V: TRBV6-2/TRBV6-3; J: TRBJ2-3
CDR3: CASSEASGGDTQYF; DNA: TGTGCCAGCAGCGAGGCTAGCGGGGGAGATACGCAGTATTTT; D: TRBD2; size: many; V: TRBV7-2; J: TRBJ2-3
CDR3: CASSGERRETQYF; DNA: TGTGCCAGCAGCGGCGAACGGCGTGAGACCCAGTACTTC; D: NA; size: NA; V: TRBV2; J: TRBJ2-5
CDR3: CSATGTGGWGTEAFF; DNA: TGCAGTGCCACCGGGACAGGGGGCTGGGGGACTGAAGCTTTCTTT; D: TRBD1; size: NA; V: TRBV20-1; J: TRBJ1-1
CDR3: CASSAGQGGNQPQYF; DNA: TGTGCCAGCAGCGCCGGACAGGGAGGCAATCAGCCCCAGTATTTT; D: TRBD1; size: NA; V: TRBV9; J: TRBJ2-3
CDR3: CASSLATANTGELFF; DNA: TGCGCCAGCAGCTTGGCAACAGCGAACACCGGGGAGCTGTTTTTT; D: NA; size: many; V: TRBV5-1; J: TRBJ2-2
CDR3: CSAPSWGGQETQYF; DNA: TGCAGTGCTCCCTCTTGGGGGGGCCAAGAGACCCAGTACTTC; D: TRBD2; size: many; V: TRBV20-1; J: TRBJ2-5